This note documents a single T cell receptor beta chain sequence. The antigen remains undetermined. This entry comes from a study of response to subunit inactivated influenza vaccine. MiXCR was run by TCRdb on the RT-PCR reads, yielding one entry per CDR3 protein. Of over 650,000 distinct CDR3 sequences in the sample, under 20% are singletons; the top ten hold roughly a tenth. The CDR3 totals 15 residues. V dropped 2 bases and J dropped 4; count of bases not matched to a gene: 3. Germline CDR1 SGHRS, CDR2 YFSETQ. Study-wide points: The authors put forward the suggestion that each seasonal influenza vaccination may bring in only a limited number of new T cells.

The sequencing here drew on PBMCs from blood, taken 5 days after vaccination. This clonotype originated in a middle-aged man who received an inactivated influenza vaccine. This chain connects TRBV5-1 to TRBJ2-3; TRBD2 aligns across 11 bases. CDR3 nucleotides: TGCGCCAGCAGCTTACTAGCGGGAGACGCAGATACGCAGTATTTT. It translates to CASSLLAGDADTQYF.